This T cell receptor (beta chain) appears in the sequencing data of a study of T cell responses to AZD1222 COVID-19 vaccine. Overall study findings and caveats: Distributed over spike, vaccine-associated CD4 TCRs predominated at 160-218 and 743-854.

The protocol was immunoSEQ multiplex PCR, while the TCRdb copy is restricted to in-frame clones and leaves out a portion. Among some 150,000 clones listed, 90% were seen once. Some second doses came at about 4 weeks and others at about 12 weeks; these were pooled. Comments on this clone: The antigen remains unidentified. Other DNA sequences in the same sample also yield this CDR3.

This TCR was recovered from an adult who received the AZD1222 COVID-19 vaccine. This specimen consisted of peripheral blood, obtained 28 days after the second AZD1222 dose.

CDR3 in DNA: TGTGCCAGCAGCCAAGATACCCTACTCAATGAGCAGTTCTTC. Protein sequence: CASSQDTLLNEQFF. The chain uses TRBV14 and TRBJ2-1; D gene unclear. CDR3 size: 14 residues. The germline gives CDR1 SGHDN, CDR2 FVKESK. Trimming left V 0 bases short and J 6 bases short, with 9 bases between.